These T cell receptor beta chains were read from a single sample in a study of blood T cell repertoires in COVID-19. Some clones are missing from TCRdb's copy, which holds only in-frame ones; the method was immunoSEQ multiplex PCR. The sample shows around 150,000 clones, over 80% of them seen only once. Input material: peripheral blood. The receptors come from a woman aged 50 to 60 with acute or convalescent COVID-19. The CDR3 runs from the conserved cysteine through the conserved F or W. Each record gives: J gene, V gene, D gene, clone size, CDR3 protein, CDR3 DNA. The D gene is left open where the match is weak. Clone sizes are given selectively: once, few, many, or a class where the clone is expanded.

J: TRBJ1-3; V: TRBV6-1; D: TRBD1; size: NA; CDR3: CASSEGDRLPGGNTIYF; DNA: TGTGCCAGCAGTGAGGGGGACAGGTTGCCGGGCGGAAACACCATATATTTT
J: TRBJ2-7; V: TRBV7-8; D: TRBD1; size: NA; CDR3: CASSLIQGAFEQYF; DNA: TGTGCCAGCAGCTTGATTCAGGGGGCGTTCGAGCAGTACTTC
J: TRBJ1-2; V: TRBV28; D: NA; size: NA; CDR3: CASSLGPEYGYTF; DNA: TGTGCCAGCAGTTTAGGGCCAGAATATGGCTACACCTTC
J: TRBJ2-7; V: TRBV7-8; D: TRBD1; size: NA; CDR3: CASSSGTGSYEQYF; DNA: TGTGCCAGCAGCTCCGGGACAGGGTCCTACGAGCAGTACTTC
J: TRBJ2-1; V: TRBV7-7; D: TRBD2; size: NA; CDR3: CASSLVLASGYNEQFF; DNA: TGTGCTAGCAGCTTAGTTTTGGCTAGCGGGTACAATGAGCAGTTCTTC
J: TRBJ1-5; V: TRBV28; D: NA; size: NA; CDR3: CASSQYRGNQPQHF; DNA: TGTGCCAGCAGCCAATACCGGGGCAATCAGCCCCAGCATTTT
J: TRBJ1-4; V: TRBV10-2; D: NA; size: NA; CDR3: CASRGLGATNEKLFF; DNA: TGCGCCAGCAGAGGGCTCGGGGCAACTAATGAAAAACTGTTTTTT
J: TRBJ2-7; V: TRBV20-1; D: NA; size: NA; CDR3: CSASEDYEQYF; DNA: TGCAGTGCTAGCGAGGACTACGAGCAGTACTTC
J: TRBJ1-6; V: TRBV4-1; D: NA; size: NA; CDR3: CASSQEGAVNSPLHF; DNA: TGCGCCAGCAGCCAAGAGGGGGCGGTCAATTCACCCCTCCACTTT
J: TRBJ1-4; V: TRBV7-9; D: NA; size: NA; CDR3: CASSFQGLGEKLFF; DNA: TGTGCCAGCAGCTTTCAGGGGCTAGGCGAAAAACTGTTTTTT
J: TRBJ1-2; V: TRBV30; D: NA; size: NA; CDR3: CAWSFGLNYGYTF; DNA: TGTGCCTGGAGTTTTGGACTGAACTATGGCTACACCTTC
J: TRBJ1-5; V: TRBV6-1; D: TRBD1; size: NA; CDR3: CASSVPTGGVNQPQHF; DNA: TGTGCCAGCAGTGTACCGACAGGGGGAGTCAATCAGCCCCAGCATTTT
J: TRBJ1-2; V: TRBV30; D: NA; size: NA; CDR3: CAWSLTRESGYTF; DNA: TGTGCCTGGAGTCTTACCAGGGAAAGTGGCTACACCTTC
J: TRBJ2-7; V: TRBV10-2; D: TRBD1; size: NA; CDR3: CASSEVRTGVYEQYF; DNA: TGCGCCAGCAGTGAAGTAAGGACAGGGGTCTACGAGCAGTACTTC
J: TRBJ2-5; V: TRBV5-1; D: NA; size: once; CDR3: CASSLRGGFRETQYF; DNA: TGCGCCAGCAGCTTGCGCGGAGGGTTCCGAGAGACCCAGTACTTC
J: TRBJ2-1; V: TRBV7-9; D: TRBD2; size: NA; CDR3: CASSLRLAGVDEQFF; DNA: TGTGCCAGCAGCCTCCGGTTAGCGGGAGTTGATGAGCAGTTCTTC
J: TRBJ1-3; V: TRBV3-1/TRBV3-2; D: NA; size: NA; CDR3: CASGEGEESGNTIYF; DNA: TGTGCCAGCGGCGAGGGCGAGGAGTCCGGAAACACCATATATTTT
J: TRBJ2-7; V: TRBV7-8; D: TRBD2; size: NA; CDR3: CASSTLKPGHSSGEYEQYF; DNA: TGTGCCAGCAGTACCCTGAAACCGGGACACTCTAGCGGGGAATACGAGCAGTACTTC
J: TRBJ2-1; V: TRBV9; D: TRBD1; size: NA; CDR3: CASSVGTGGGNEQFF; DNA: TGTGCCAGCAGCGTGGGGACAGGGGGAGGCAATGAGCAGTTCTTC
J: TRBJ1-2; V: TRBV7-2; D: NA; size: NA; CDR3: CASSLAPIGGYTF; DNA: TGTGCCAGCAGCTTAGCCCCGATCGGGGGCTACACCTTC
J: TRBJ1-3; V: TRBV13; D: TRBD1; size: NA; CDR3: CASSPAEGANGNTIYF; DNA: TGTGCCAGCAGCCCCGCAGAGGGGGCGAATGGAAACACCATATATTTT
J: TRBJ2-7; V: TRBV5-6; D: NA; size: NA; CDR3: CASSWKDSPYEQYF; DNA: TGTGCCAGCAGCTGGAAAGACAGTCCCTACGAGCAGTACTTC
J: TRBJ2-2; V: TRBV24-1; D: NA; size: NA; CDR3: CATSDFRVTGELFF; DNA: TGTGCCACCAGTGATTTTCGAGTCACCGGGGAGCTGTTTTTT
J: TRBJ1-5; V: TRBV28; D: NA; size: once; CDR3: CASGRRGVNQPQHF; DNA: TGTGCCAGCGGGAGGAGGGGCGTAAATCAGCCCCAGCATTTT
J: TRBJ1-2; V: TRBV2; D: NA; size: NA; CDR3: CASSELFRADGYTF; DNA: TGTGCCAGCAGTGAACTTTTCAGGGCGGATGGCTACACCTTC
J: TRBJ1-4; V: TRBV27; D: NA; size: NA; CDR3: CASRTRGNEKLFF; DNA: TGTGCCAGCAGGACCAGGGGAAATGAAAAACTGTTTTTT
J: TRBJ1-1; V: TRBV3-1/TRBV3-2; D: TRBD1; size: NA; CDR3: CASSLGTGSMNTEAFF; DNA: TGTGCCAGCAGCCTAGGGACAGGGTCAATGAACACTGAAGCTTTCTTT
J: TRBJ1-2; V: TRBV19; D: NA; size: NA; CDR3: CASRMVRGGIEGYTF; DNA: TGTGCCAGTAGGATGGTGCGGGGAGGTATTGAGGGCTACACCTTC
J: TRBJ1-2; V: TRBV4-1; D: TRBD1; size: NA; CDR3: CASSQETGGGRGYTF; DNA: TGCGCCAGCAGCCAAGAAACAGGGGGGGGACGGGGCTACACCTTC
J: TRBJ1-2; V: TRBV5-5; D: NA; size: NA; CDR3: CASSSQKRGYTF; DNA: TGTGCCAGCAGCTCTCAAAAGAGAGGCTACACCTTC
J: TRBJ1-1; V: TRBV28; D: TRBD1; size: NA; CDR3: CASLEGQGAPTEAFF; DNA: TGTGCCAGCTTAGAGGGACAGGGGGCTCCCACTGAAGCTTTCTTT
J: TRBJ1-2; V: TRBV28; D: TRBD1; size: NA; CDR3: CASSYGTALANYGYTF; DNA: TGTGCCAGCAGTTACGGGACAGCTTTAGCTAACTATGGCTACACCTTC
J: TRBJ2-7; V: TRBV11-3; D: NA; size: NA; CDR3: CASSLDSHYEQYF; DNA: TGTGCCAGCTCTTTGGACAGCCACTACGAGCAGTACTTC
J: TRBJ1-2; V: TRBV3-1/TRBV3-2; D: NA; size: NA; CDR3: CASSPDLNYGYTF; DNA: TGTGCCAGCAGCCCGGACTTAAACTATGGCTACACCTTC
J: TRBJ1-1; V: TRBV21-1; D: NA; size: NA; CDR3: CASSLTGALNTEAFF; DNA: TGTGCCAGCAGCCTTACGGGAGCACTGAACACTGAAGCTTTCTTT
J: TRBJ1-3; V: TRBV11-3; D: NA; size: NA; CDR3: CASSSPGGDTIYF; DNA: TGTGCCAGCAGCTCGCCCGGGGGGGACACCATATATTTT
J: TRBJ2-7; V: TRBV12-3/TRBV12-4; D: NA; size: NA; CDR3: CASSPGTTLITF; DNA: TGTGCCAGCAGCCCCGGGACAACCCTAATCACCTTC